This TCR beta chain was captured in a study of T cell responses to AZD1222 COVID-19 vaccine. Notes on the study in general: Nearly half of the spike-specific TCRs reportedly recognize variant regions that carry no mutations. Spike-specific TCR breadth and depth went up after people got two AZD1222 doses.

Losses at the gene ends were 8 bases for V and 0 bases for J; bases not matched to a gene: 15. The CDR3 is 19 amino acids. Here immunoSEQ multiplex PCR was the method, and the copy in TCRdb shows in-frame clones only, minus some. Of over 45,000 clones listed, approximately 83% are singletons. A remark on this clone: The antigen is not known.

The chain uses TRBV23-1 and TRBJ2-6; 8 bases are a match to TRBD1. TRBV23-1 is assigned to the ORF class and has an uncertain function. The clonotype was recovered from an adult in good health. Sample: peripheral blood, taken on day 0 of AZD1222 vaccination. CDR3 amino acids: CASRDPGTGPYSGANVLTF. The CDR3 nucleotides read TGCGCCAGCCGAGACCCGGGGACAGGACCGTACTCTGGGGCCAACGTCCTGACTTTC.